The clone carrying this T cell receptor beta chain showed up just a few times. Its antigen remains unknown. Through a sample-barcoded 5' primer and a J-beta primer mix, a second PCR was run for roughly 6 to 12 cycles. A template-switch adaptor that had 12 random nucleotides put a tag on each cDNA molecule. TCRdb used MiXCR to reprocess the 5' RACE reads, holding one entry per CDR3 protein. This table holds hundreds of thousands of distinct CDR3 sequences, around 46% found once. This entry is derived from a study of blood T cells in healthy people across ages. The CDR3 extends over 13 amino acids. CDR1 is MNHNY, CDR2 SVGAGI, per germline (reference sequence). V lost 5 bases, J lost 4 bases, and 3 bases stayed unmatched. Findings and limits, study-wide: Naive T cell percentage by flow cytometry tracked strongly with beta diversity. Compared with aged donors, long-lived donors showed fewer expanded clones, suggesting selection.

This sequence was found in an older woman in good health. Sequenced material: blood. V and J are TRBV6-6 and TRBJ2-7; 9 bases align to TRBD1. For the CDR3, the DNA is TGTGCCAGCAGTCACGGACAGGGGTACGAGCAGTACTTC. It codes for CASSHGQGYEQYF.